The sequence of this T cell receptor beta chain was determined in a study of blood T cell repertoires in COVID-19. Overall study: COVID-19 samples from acute and convalescent phases originated in the United States, Italy and Spain. PBMCs, B-cell-depleted T cells, or T cells were the source of the cDNA or gDNA that made up the material.

Trimming took off 0 bases at V and 4 bases at J, with 13 bases between the two ends. This CDR3 comprises 15 residues. From germline, CDR1 is LGHNA and CDR2 YNFKEQ. Original processing methods: The authors estimated nucleated cell counts from reference gene primer amplification. Method: immunoSEQ multiplex PCR; TCRdb's copy keeps in-frame clones and lacks some. The D gene and trimming were derived from the DNA, and the V and J assignments and clone size from that table. The table records 150,000 to 200,000 clones, approximately 85% of them present only once. Enrolled through a virtual design, the participants were between roughly 18 and 100 years of age and came from 24 US areas.

What was sequenced was PBMCs or T cells enriched from blood (not recorded which). V gene TRBV4-2 combines with J gene TRBJ2-7; tentatively, D is TRBD2 (5 bases). The sequence was collected from a woman under 40 who had recovered from COVID-19. CDR3 nucleotides: TGTGCCAGCAGCCAAGAGGCCGGTGCGGGTTACGAGCAGTACTTC. Translating gives CASSQEAGAGYEQYF.